Presented here are 7 T cell receptor beta chains from one specimen sequenced in a study of blood T cell repertoires in COVID-19. Some clones are missing from TCRdb's copy, which holds only in-frame ones; the method was immunoSEQ multiplex PCR. The data show 650,000 to 800,000 clones, with about 87% seen just once and roughly 0.25% held by the top ten. The sample was peripheral blood. The receptors come from a woman aged 18-30 years with acute or convalescent COVID-19.

The V gene is TRBV6-2 or TRBV6-3, the J gene TRBJ1-2, with 11 bases lining up with TRBD1. CDR1 is MNHEY, CDR2 SVGEGT, per germline. Trimming cost V 3 bases and J 4 bases; bases outside gene matches: 16. This CDR3 spans 19 amino acids. The CDR3 loop reads CASSYTSRTGGTRRYGYTF. The CDR3 DNA is TGTGCCAGCAGTTATACTTCCAGGACAGGGGGCACCCGGCGCTATGGCTACACCTTC.

This chain joins TRBV2 and TRBJ1-6, with TRBD1 matching over 7 bases. The CDR3 is made up of 14 amino acids. Germline trimming cut 6 bases from V and 9 bases from J; bases unmatched to any gene: 8. The V gene's germline CDR1 is SNHLY and CDR2 FYNNEI. Here the CDR3 DNA reads TGTGCCAGCAGGAAAGGGGGCTTCGGTTCACCCCTCCACTTT. Translating gives CASRKGGFGSPLHF.

J is TRBJ1-5 and V is TRBV7-2; 9 positions agree with TRBD1. The CDR3 sequence is 15 residues long. Trimming at V came to 11 bases and at J to 3 bases, leaving 11 bases not matched to a gene. CDR1 is SGHTA and CDR2 is FQGNSA in the germline V gene. The CDR3 DNA reads as TGTGCCGGAGCTCGGGGGACAGGGTACAATCAGCCCCAGCATTTT. Translated: CAGARGTGYNQPQHF.

The chain combines TRBV7-9 with TRBJ1-6, with D possibly TRBD1 on 5 matching bases. The V and J ends lost 3 bases and 11 bases respectively, with 14 bases between them. The V gene's germline CDR1 is SEHNR and CDR2 FQNEAQ (reference sequence). CDR3 size: 14 residues. The CDR3 region has the DNA TGTGCCAGCAGCTTGAAGCAGGGCGTGACACCCCTCCACTTT. As protein: CASSLKQGVTPLHF.

V and J are TRBV19 and TRBJ2-2; 7 bases map to TRBD1. The germline CDR1 and CDR2 sequences are LNHDA and SQIVND (reference sequence). The CDR3 is 13 residues long. J was trimmed by 3 bases and V by 7 bases; bases with no gene match: 2. The CDR3 sequence is CASNQGDTGELFF. DNA of the CDR3: TGTGCCAGTAACCAGGGGGACACCGGGGAGCTGTTTTTT.

V gene TRBV6-5 combines with J gene TRBJ2-2; D might be TRBD1 (6 bases). CDR3 length equals 13 residues. Trimming left V 2 bases short and J 6 bases short, with 7 bases between. Germline assignment: CDR1 MNHEY and CDR2 SVGAGI. For the CDR3, the DNA is TGTGCCAGCAGTTACAGGGGGTCCGGGGAGCTGTTTTTT. The encoded protein is CASSYRGSGELFF.

The CDR3, as DNA: TGTGCCTGGACAGGAATTAACTATGGCTACACCTTC. Encoded protein: CAWTGINYGYTF. The chain carries TRBV30 and TRBJ1-2, with D unresolved. The CDR3 spans 12 residues. Between the trimmed V and J ends, which lost 4 bases and 1 base, there was a span of 7 bases. In germline, CDR1 is GTSNPN, CDR2 SVGIG (reference sequence).